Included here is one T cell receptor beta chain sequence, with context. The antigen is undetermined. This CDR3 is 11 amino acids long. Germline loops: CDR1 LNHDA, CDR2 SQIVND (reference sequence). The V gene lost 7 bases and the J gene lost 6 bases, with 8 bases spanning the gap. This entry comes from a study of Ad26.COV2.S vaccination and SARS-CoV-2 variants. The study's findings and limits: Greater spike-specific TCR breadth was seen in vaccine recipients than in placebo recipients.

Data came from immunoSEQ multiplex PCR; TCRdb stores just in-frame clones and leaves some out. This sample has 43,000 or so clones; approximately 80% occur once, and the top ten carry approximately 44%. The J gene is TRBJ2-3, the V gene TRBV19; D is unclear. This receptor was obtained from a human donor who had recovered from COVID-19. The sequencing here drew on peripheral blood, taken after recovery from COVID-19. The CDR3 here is CASTLEDTQYF. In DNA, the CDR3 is TGTGCCAGTACCCTAGAGGATACGCAGTATTTT.